These 21 T cell receptor beta chains were sequenced from one sample in a study of shared clonotypes between healthy human individuals. The table came from immunoSEQ multiplex PCR; TCRdb's copy has only in-frame clones and leaves some out. The table includes around 700,000 clones, around 72% detected once. Sequencing was performed on memory CD4+ T cells sorted from blood. The subset: CD45RA-negative fraction. These TCRs come from a woman in her twenties or thirties in good health.

CDR3 sequence reads: CASSLEGAGGSNYGYTF. The CDR3 DNA is TGCGCCAGCAGCTTGGAAGGGGCCGGGGGTTCAAACTATGGCTACACCTTC. V usage is TRBV5-1 and J usage is TRBJ1-2; a weak D match, TRBD1 (5 bases). V was pared by 0 bases and J by 2 bases, with 17 bases between. The germline V gene encodes CDR1 SGHRS and CDR2 YFSETQ. This CDR3 is 17 amino acids long.

This clone was counted between two and nine times. The chain carries TRBV28 and TRBJ1-4; 7 positions agree with TRBD1. V trimming: 6 bases; J trimming: 10 bases; junction bases outside the gene matches: 11. This CDR3 contains 14 residues. CDR1 is MDHEN and CDR2 is SYDVKM in the germline V gene. The CDR3 protein is CASSGLQGFGKLFF. DNA of the CDR3: TGTGCCAGCAGCGGGTTACAGGGGTTTGGAAAACTGTTTTTT.

The chain joins TRBV7-9 to TRBJ2-7; 9 bases are a match to TRBD2. The V and J ends lost 7 bases and 3 bases, in that order; junction bases with no gene match: 7. Germline assignment: CDR1 SEHNR and CDR2 FQNEAQ (reference sequence). The CDR3 spans 14 residues. The CDR3 coding sequence is TGTGCCAGCAACATTAGCGGGAGTTACTACGAGCAGTACTTC. Translating gives CASNISGSYYEQYF.

This clone came up once. The gene calls are TRBV19 and TRBJ1-2; tentative D call: TRBD1 (5 bases). The CDR3 length is 13 residues. Germline loops: CDR1 LNHDA, CDR2 SQIVND (reference sequence). Trimming took off 7 bases at V and 4 bases at J, with 13 bases between the two ends. The chain's CDR3 is CASTVGTFYGYTF. The CDR3 nucleotides read TGTGCCAGTACTGTCGGGACCTTCTATGGCTACACCTTC.

A word on this clone: Other nucleotide sequences from this sample produce the same CDR3. This chain connects TRBV6-6 to TRBJ1-5; 7 positions agree with TRBD1. CDR3 length equals 15 residues. V shed 0 bases, J shed 5 bases, and the junction held 4 bases outside the gene matches. The germline CDR1 and CDR2 sequences are MNHNY and SVGAGI (reference sequence). The CDR3 nucleotides read TGTGCCAGCAGTTACTCGAGGCAGGGGGATCAGCCCCAGCATTTT. Its translation: CASSYSRQGDQPQHF.

This rearrangement joins TRBV7-9 to TRBJ2-2, with a possible D match to TRBD1 (6 bases). CDR3 length equals 18 residues. Germline V CDR1 and CDR2: SEHNR, FQNEAQ (reference sequence). Trimming cost V 4 bases and J 3 bases, with 21 bases left between them. CDR3 sequence reads: CASSSYGRQGRDTGELFF. CDR3 bases: TGTGCCAGCAGCTCATATGGACGTCAGGGGCGAGACACCGGGGAGCTGTTTTTT.

This chain uses TRBV7-2 with TRBJ2-7, with TRBD1 matching 7 bases. This CDR3 comprises 14 residues. V was pared by 5 bases and J by 12 bases, with 16 bases of the junction left unmatched. Germline V gives CDR1 SGHTA, CDR2 FQGNSA. CDR3 amino acids: CASSPTGTASFMYF. In DNA form, the CDR3 reads TGTGCCAGCAGCCCTACCGGGACAGCCAGTTTTATGTACTTC. The full variable domain, with the rest looked up from reference TRBV7-2 and TRBJ2-7, is GAGVSQSPSNKVTEKGKDVELRCDPISGHTALYWYRQSLGQGLEFLIYFQGNSAPDKSGLPSDRFSAERTGGSVSTLTIQRTQQEDSAVYLCASSPTGTASFMYFGPGTRLTVT.

The rearrangement links TRBV5-4 to TRBJ2-3; 11 bases line up with TRBD2. After removal of 3 bases from V and 2 bases from J, the junction contained 11 bases not matched to a gene. The CDR3 length is 18 residues. CDR1 is SGHNT and CDR2 is YYREEE in the germline V gene (reference sequence). CDR3 loop: CASSWGLAGGPHTDTQYF. CDR3 in DNA: TGTGCCAGCAGCTGGGGCCTAGCGGGAGGCCCTCACACAGATACGCAGTATTTT.

This sequence joins TRBV28 and TRBJ1-4, with D unresolved. This CDR3 comprises 16 residues. Germline lookup yields CDR1 MDHEN and CDR2 SYDVKM. Trimming took 4 bases from V and 3 from J, leaving 15 bases between them. The CDR3 DNA is TGTGCCAGCAGTTCCCCATTTATATTAGCTAATGAAAAACTGTTTTTT. Encoded protein: CASSSPFILANEKLFF.

The J gene is TRBJ2-1, the V gene TRBV27, with TRBD2 identical over 10 bases. J lost 5 bases, V lost 9 bases, and 16 bases had no gene match. The CDR3 totals 17 residues. Germline-derived CDR1 and CDR2 are MNHEY and SMNVEV (reference sequence). CDR3 nucleotide sequence: TGTGCCAGTTACTCAGGGGCTAGCGGGAGTTACGACAATGAGCAGTTCTTC. Translating it yields CASYSGASGSYDNEQFF.

This clone was counted only a few times. The chain is built from TRBV28 and TRBJ2-2, with 7 bases fitting TRBD2. There are 16 residues in the CDR3. The junction had 9 bases not matched to a gene; V was cut back by 8 bases and J by 0 bases. CDR1 is MDHEN and CDR2 is SYDVKM in the germline V gene. This chain's CDR3 is CASGSSGQSNTGELFF. CDR3 sequence (DNA): TGTGCCAGCGGTTCTAGCGGCCAATCGAACACCGGGGAGCTGTTTTTT. Using reference TRBV28 and TRBJ2-2 for the parts outside the CDR3, the full variable domain is DVKVTQSSRYLVKRTGEKVFLECVQDMDHENMFWYRQDPGLGLRLIYFSYDVKMKEKGDIPEGYSVSREKKERFSLILESASTNQTSMYLCASGSSGQSNTGELFFGEGSRLTVL.

The sample holds many counts of this clone. V gene TRBV6-5 combines with J gene TRBJ1-2; D not certain. Trimming removed 4 bases from V and 8 bases from J, with 17 bases in between. The germline CDR1 and CDR2 sequences are MNHEY and SVGAGI. The CDR3 runs 14 residues. The CDR3 reads CASSSHSGEIGYTF. CDR3 DNA: TGTGCCAGCAGTTCTCACAGCGGAGAAATCGGCTACACCTTC.

The V gene is TRBV11-1, the J gene TRBJ2-1, with D tentatively TRBD2 (6 bases). The ends were cut back, 5 bases at V and 3 bases at J, with 14 bases in the middle. The CDR3 totals 15 residues. The germline CDR1 and CDR2 sequences are SGHAT and FQDESV (reference sequence). The DNA for the CDR3 is TGTGCCAGCAGCCCGGGGGAAAAGAACTACAATGAGCAGTTCTTC. Protein sequence: CASSPGEKNYNEQFF.

This clone was found a few times. CDR3 loop: CASSLTSDTEAFF. Here the CDR3 DNA reads TGCGCCAGCAGTCTAACCAGCGACACTGAAGCTTTCTTT. This chain joins TRBV5-1 and TRBJ1-1, with no clear D. Trimming left V 5 bases short and J 3 bases short, with 11 bases between. Germline CDR1 and CDR2: SGHRS and YFSETQ. The CDR3 is made up of 13 amino acids.

The chain links TRBV13 to TRBJ1-5; D ambiguous. V lost 7 bases and J lost 0, with 10 bases in between. The CDR3 runs to 14 residues. Germline CDR1 and CDR2: PRHDT and FYEKMQ (reference sequence). This CDR3 reads CASKESYSNQPQHF. DNA of the CDR3: TGTGCCAGCAAGGAGTCATATAGCAATCAGCCCCAGCATTTT.

V usage is TRBV7-2 and J usage is TRBJ1-5; D is possibly TRBD1 (5 bases). V gave up 2 bases and J gave up 5 bases, with 10 bases separating them. Germline CDR1 and CDR2: SGHTA and FQGNSA. This CDR3 region has 14 residues. This CDR3 is CASSLSMGDQPQHF. The DNA for the CDR3 is TGTGCCAGCAGCTTATCCATGGGGGATCAGCCCCAGCATTTT.

The genes are TRBV6-6 and TRBJ2-1; the D is unclear. The germline CDR1 and CDR2 sequences are MNHNY and SVGAGI (reference sequence). This CDR3 comprises 12 residues. V was cut by 6 bases and J by 7 bases, with 10 bases left in between. CDR3 sequence: CASSPLGNEQFF. CDR3 bases: TGTGCCAGCAGCCCTCTAGGGAATGAGCAGTTCTTC.

As regards this clone: Other nucleotide sequences in the sample specify the same CDR3. V usage is TRBV5-1 and J usage is TRBJ1-1, with D uncertain. V shed 1 base and J shed 0 bases, with 4 bases lying between them. This CDR3 spans 13 amino acids. Germline CDR1 and CDR2: SGHRS and YFSETQ. The CDR3 loop reads CASSLTVNTEAFF. The CDR3 nucleotides are TGCGCCAGCAGCTTGACCGTGAACACTGAAGCTTTCTTT.

The V and J genes are TRBV7-7 and TRBJ2-7; perhaps TRBD2 as D (6 bases). CDR3 length: 13 amino acids. The germline V gene encodes CDR1 SSHAT and CDR2 FNYEAQ (reference sequence). V was shortened by 1 base and J by 6 bases, with 10 bases between the two germline ends. This chain's CDR3 is CASSLGGDGEQYF. The DNA of the CDR3 is TGTGCCAGCAGCTTAGGGGGGGACGGCGAGCAGTACTTC.

The V and J genes are TRBV6-1 and TRBJ2-5, with 10 bases identical to TRBD1. The germline V gene has CDR1 MNHNS and CDR2 SASEGT. The CDR3 contains 15 residues. Trimming cost V 0 bases and J 4 bases; bases outside gene matches: 2. The DNA of the CDR3 is TGTGCCAGCAGTGAAGCTAGGGACAGGGGAGAGACCCAGTACTTC. Translating gives CASSEARDRGETQYF.

The CDR3: CASSRPGFGYEKLFF. In DNA, the CDR3 is TGTGCCAGCAGCCGACCAGGGTTCGGGTACGAAAAACTGTTTTTT. The rearrangement links TRBV11-2 to TRBJ1-4; TRBD1 is a possible D gene (5 bases). The ends were cut back, 5 bases at V and 8 bases at J, with 18 bases in the middle. The CDR3 sequence is 15 residues long. Germline assignment: CDR1 SGHAT and CDR2 FQNNGV. Looking up the rest from reference TRBV11-2 and TRBJ1-4 gives the full variable domain: EAGVAQSPRYKIIEKRQSVAFWCNPISGHATLYWYQQILGQGPKLLIQFQNNGVVDDSQLPKDRFSAERLKGVDSTLKIQPAKLEDSAVYLCASSRPGFGYEKLFFGSGTQLSVL.